This T cell receptor (beta chain) came from a study of control samples from healthy donors and cancer patients (dated by TCRdb to the early 2020s). Trimming takes 6 bases off V and 4 bases off J; junction bases not matched to a gene: 0. Spanning cysteine to phenylalanine, the CDR3 consists of 14 amino acids. CDR3 DNA is the only sequence kept; it has 42 bases, read in frame from the first base. As encoded in the germline V gene (reference sequence), CDR1 is MNHEY while CDR2 is SMNVEV. Libraries came from the immunoSEQ multiplex PCR assay. Here the immuneACCESS table is served through TCRdb, limited to in-frame sequences with V and J called. Missing clones are a known gap in these copies; in checked studies unresolved V genes cover under half, and the rest lacks a known reason. Here the sample has around 130,000 clones; 70% to 90% occur a single time. The ten largest make up approximately 3.2% of the sample.

With regard to this clone: Which antigen it targets is not known. Qualities for individual bases were not recorded, and no much larger clone is one base off.

The origin of this receptor is a man aged 45-65 years in good health. Sample: blood. The chain couples TRBV27 to TRBJ2-3; 14 bases in the middle match TRBD2. The CDR3 region reads CASRGLAGADTQYF. The sequence in DNA is TGTGCCAGCAGGGGACTAGCGGGGGCAGATACGCAGTATTTT.